The following is a TCR beta chain sequence with its context. The target antigen is unknown. The sample belongs to a study of beta chain features in type 1 diabetes. As for the study in general: Age, gender and cell yields were alike across patients and healthy donors.

The CDR3 has 15 amino acids. Germline lookup yields CDR1 SGHNT and CDR2 YENEEA. The V end was cut by 4 bases, the J end by 10 bases, with 17 bases between. Study conclusions and caveats: The study found fewer insertions and more deletions at VDJ junctions in type 1 diabetes patients.

Reverse transcribing all isolated RNA meant expressed TCRB transcripts were sequenced. The assay was immunoSEQ multiplex PCR, and TCRdb's table has in-frame clones only and misses some. The sample has 620,000 or so clones, around 15% seen once. The genes are TRBV11-3 and TRBJ1-6; tentative D call: TRBD1 (5 bases). Material for sequencing was naive CD4+ T cells from blood. This TCR was recovered from a young man in good health. CDR3 loop: CASSSGGGPQSPLHF. CDR3 sequence (DNA): TGTGCCAGCAGCTCGGGGGGAGGCCCCCAGTCACCCCTCCACTTT.